The table lists the clone carrying this T cell receptor (beta chain) with a few counts. V lost 5 bases and J lost 5; bases outside the gene matches: 2. The CDR3 consists of 14 residues. Per germline, CDR1 KGHSH and CDR2 LQKENI. The data are from a study of T-cell reconstitution after alpha-beta-depleted transplantation in children. The authors prepared the TCRbeta library with unique molecular identifiers. TCRdb reprocessed the PCR reads via MiXCR and lists one record per CDR3 protein. The data show 490,000 or so distinct CDR3 sequences, with around 13% seen just once and around 6.1% held by the top ten.

The chain combines TRBV18 with TRBJ1-4; 10 bases are a match to TRBD1. The sequencing here drew on PBMCs from the stem cell graft donor, taken from the stem cell graft. The source of this sequence is a human donor who donated a stem cell graft to a child with combined immunodeficiency. As DNA, the CDR3 is TGTGCCAGCTCAACGGACAGGGGGAATGAAAAACTGTTTTTT. This sequence encodes CASSTDRGNEKLFF.